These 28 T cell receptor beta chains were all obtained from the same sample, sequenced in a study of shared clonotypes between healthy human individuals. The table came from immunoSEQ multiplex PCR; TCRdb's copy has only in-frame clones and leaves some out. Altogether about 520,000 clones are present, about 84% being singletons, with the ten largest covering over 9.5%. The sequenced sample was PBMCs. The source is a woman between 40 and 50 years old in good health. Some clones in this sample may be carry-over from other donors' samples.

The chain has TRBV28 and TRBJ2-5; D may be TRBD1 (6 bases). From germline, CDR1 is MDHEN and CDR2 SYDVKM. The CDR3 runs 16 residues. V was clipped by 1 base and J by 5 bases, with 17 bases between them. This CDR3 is CASSLFGTMGRETQYF. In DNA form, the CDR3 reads TGTGCCAGCAGTTTATTTGGGACAATGGGACGGGAGACCCAGTACTTC.

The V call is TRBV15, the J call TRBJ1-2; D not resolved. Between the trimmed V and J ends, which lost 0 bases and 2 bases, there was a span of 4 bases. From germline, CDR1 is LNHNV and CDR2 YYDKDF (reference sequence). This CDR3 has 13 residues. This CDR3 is CATSRDRNYGYTF. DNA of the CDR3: TGTGCCACCAGCAGAGATAGGAACTATGGCTACACCTTC.

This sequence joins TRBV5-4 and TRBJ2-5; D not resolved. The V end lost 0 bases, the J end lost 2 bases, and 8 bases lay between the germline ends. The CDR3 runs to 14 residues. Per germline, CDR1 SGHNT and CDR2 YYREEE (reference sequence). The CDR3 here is CASSLGIGQETQYF. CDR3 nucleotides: TGTGCCAGCAGCTTGGGTATAGGGCAAGAGACCCAGTACTTC. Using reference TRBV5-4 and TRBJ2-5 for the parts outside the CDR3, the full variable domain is ETGVTQSPTHLIKTRGQQVTLRCSSQSGHNTVSWYQQALGQGPQFIFQYYREEENGRGNFPPRFSGLQFPNYSSELNVNALELDDSALYLCASSLGIGQETQYFGPGTRLLVL.

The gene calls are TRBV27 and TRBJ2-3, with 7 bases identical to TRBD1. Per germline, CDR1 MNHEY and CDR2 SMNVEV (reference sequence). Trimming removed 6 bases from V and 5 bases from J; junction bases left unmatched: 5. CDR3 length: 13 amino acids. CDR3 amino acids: CASSIQGVDTQYF. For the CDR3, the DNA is TGTGCCAGCAGCATTCAGGGGGTAGATACGCAGTATTTT.

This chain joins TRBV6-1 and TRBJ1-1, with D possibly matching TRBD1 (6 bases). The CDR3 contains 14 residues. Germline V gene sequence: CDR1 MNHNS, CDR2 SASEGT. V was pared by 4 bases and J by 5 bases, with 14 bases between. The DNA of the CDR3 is TGTGCCAGCAGTGCCACAGGGTTGGGGACTGAAGCTTTCTTT. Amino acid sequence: CASSATGLGTEAFF.

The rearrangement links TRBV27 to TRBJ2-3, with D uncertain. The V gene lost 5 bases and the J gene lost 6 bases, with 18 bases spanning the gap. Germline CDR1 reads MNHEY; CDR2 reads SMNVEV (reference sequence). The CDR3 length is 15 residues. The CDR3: CASSHLDLSDDTQYF. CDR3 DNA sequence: TGTGCCAGCAGTCACCTGGACCTTAGTGACGATACGCAGTATTTT.

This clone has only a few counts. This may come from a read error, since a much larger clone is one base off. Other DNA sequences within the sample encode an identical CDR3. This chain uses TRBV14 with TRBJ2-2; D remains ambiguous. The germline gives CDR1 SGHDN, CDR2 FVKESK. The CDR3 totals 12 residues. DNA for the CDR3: TGTGCCAGCAGCCTAATACCCGGAGAGCTGTTTTTT. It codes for CASSLIPGELFF.

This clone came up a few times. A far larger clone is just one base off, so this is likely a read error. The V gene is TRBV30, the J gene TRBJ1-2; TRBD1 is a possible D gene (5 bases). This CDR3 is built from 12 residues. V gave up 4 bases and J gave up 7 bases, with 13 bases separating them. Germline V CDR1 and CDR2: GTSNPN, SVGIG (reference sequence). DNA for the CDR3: TGTGCCTGGATTGAACAGGCCGGTGGCTACACCTTC. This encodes CAWIEQAGGYTF.

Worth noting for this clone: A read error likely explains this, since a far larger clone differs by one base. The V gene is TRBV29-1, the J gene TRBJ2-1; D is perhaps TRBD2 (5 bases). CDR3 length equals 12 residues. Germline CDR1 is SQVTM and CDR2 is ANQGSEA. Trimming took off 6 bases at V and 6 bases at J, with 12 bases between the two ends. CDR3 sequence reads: CSVGESTNEQFF. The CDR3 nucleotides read TGCAGCGTCGGGGAAAGTACCAATGAGCAGTTCTTC.

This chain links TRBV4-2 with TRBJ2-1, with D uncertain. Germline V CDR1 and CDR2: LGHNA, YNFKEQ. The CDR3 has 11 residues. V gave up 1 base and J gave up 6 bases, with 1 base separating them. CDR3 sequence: CASSQGNEQFF. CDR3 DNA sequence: TGTGCCAGCAGCCAAGGCAATGAGCAGTTCTTC.

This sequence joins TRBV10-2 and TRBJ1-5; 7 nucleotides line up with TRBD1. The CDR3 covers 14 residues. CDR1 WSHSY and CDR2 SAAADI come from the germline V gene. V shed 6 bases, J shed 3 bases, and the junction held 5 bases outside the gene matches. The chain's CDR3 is CASRRQGSNQPQHF. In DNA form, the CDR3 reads TGCGCCAGCAGAAGACAGGGTTCCAATCAGCCCCAGCATTTT.

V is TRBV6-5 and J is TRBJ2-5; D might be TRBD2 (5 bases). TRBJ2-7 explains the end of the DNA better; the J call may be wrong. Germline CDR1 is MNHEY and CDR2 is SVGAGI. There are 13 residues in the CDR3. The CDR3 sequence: CASRNPDGDEQYF. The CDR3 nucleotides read TGTGCCAGCAGGAACCCGGACGGGGACGAGCAGTACTTC.

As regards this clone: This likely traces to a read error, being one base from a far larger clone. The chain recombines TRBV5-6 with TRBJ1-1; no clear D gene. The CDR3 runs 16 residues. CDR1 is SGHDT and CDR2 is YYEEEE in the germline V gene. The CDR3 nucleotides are TGTGCCGGCAGCTTGTCGACAAGCCGGTGGAACACTGAAGCTTTCTTT. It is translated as CAGSLSTSRWNTEAFF.

CDR3: CASSLRANTGELFF. CDR3 nucleotides: TGTGCCAGCAGCTTGAGGGCAAACACCGGGGAGCTGTTTTTT. This chain joins TRBV7-9 and TRBJ2-2, with a tentative D call TRBD2 (5 bases). Trimming took off 3 bases at V and 2 bases at J, with 7 bases between the two ends. Per germline, CDR1 SEHNR and CDR2 FQNEAQ (reference sequence). The CDR3 covers 14 residues.

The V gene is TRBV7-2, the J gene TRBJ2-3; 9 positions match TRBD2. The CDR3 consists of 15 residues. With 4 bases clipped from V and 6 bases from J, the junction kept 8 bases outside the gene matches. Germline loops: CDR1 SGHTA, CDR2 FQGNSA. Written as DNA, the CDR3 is TGTGCCAGCAGCTATCCCGGACTAGCGTCTGATACGCAGTATTTT. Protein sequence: CASSYPGLASDTQYF.

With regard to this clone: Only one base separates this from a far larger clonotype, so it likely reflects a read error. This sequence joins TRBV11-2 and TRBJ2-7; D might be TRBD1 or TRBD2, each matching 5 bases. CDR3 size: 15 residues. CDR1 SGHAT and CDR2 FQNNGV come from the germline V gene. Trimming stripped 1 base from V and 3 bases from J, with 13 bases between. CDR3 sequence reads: CASSLAVEGIYEQYF. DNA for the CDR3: TGTGCCAGCAGCTTAGCCGTAGAGGGGATCTACGAGCAGTACTTC.

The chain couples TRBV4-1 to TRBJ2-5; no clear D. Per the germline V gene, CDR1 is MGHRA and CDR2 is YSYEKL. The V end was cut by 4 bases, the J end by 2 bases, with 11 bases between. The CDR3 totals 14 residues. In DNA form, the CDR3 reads TGCGCCAGCAGCCTATCCAGCCTACAAGAGACCCAGTACTTC. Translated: CASSLSSLQETQYF.

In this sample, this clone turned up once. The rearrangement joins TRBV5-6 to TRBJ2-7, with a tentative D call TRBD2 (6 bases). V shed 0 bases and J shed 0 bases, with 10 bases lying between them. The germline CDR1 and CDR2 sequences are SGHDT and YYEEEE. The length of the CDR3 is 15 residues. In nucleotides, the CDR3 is TGTGCCAGCAGCTTGGAACTAGCCAGCTCCTACGAGCAGTACTTC. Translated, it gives CASSLELASSYEQYF.

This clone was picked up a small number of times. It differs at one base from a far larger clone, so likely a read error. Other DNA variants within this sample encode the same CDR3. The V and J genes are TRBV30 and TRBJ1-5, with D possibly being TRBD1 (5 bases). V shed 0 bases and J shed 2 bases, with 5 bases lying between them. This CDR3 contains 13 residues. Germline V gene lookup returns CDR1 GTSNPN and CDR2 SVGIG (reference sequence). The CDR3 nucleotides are TGTGCCTGGAGTGTACAGGGCAATCAGCCCCAGCATTTT. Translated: CAWSVQGNQPQHF.

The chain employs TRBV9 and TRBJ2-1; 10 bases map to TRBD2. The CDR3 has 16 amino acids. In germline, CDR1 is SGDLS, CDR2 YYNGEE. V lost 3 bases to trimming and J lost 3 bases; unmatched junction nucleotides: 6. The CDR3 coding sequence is TGTGCCAGCAGCGCAGAACTAGCGGGGAGCTACAATGAGCAGTTCTTC. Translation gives CASSAELAGSYNEQFF.

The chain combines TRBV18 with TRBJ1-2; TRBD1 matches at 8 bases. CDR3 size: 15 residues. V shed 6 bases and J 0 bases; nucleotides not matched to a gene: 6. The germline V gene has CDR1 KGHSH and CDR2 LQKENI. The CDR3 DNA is TGTGCCAGCTCTCGGGACAGGATTTCTAACTATGGCTACACCTTC. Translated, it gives CASSRDRISNYGYTF.

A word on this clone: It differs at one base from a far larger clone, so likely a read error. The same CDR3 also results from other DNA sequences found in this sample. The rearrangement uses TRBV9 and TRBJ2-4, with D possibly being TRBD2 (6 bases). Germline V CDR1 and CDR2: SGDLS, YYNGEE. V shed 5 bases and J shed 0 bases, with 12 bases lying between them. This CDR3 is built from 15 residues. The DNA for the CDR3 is TGTGCCAGCAGTAGCGGAAAGGTAGCCAAAAACATTCAGTACTTC. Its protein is CASSSGKVAKNIQYF.

The CDR3 DNA is TGTGCCAGCAGCCAGACTCAGGTGAACACCGGGGAGCTGTTTTTT. Amino acid sequence: CASSQTQVNTGELFF. The V call is TRBV4-2, the J call TRBJ2-2; D not resolved. CDR1 is LGHNA, CDR2 YNFKEQ, per germline. V gave up 3 bases and J gave up 1 base, with 9 bases separating them. The CDR3 spans 15 residues.

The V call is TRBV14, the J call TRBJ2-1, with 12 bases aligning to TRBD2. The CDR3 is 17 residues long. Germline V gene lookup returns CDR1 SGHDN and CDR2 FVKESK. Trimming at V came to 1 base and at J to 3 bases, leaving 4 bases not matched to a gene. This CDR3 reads CASSQATSGRYYNEQFF. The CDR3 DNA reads TGTGCCAGCAGCCAAGCAACTAGCGGGAGGTACTACAATGAGCAGTTCTTC.

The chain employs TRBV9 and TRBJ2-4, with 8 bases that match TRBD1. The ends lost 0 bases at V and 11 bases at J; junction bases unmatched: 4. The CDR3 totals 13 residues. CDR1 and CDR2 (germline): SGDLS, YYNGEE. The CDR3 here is CASSVVPGGVQYF. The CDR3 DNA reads TGTGCCAGCAGCGTAGTTCCAGGGGGCGTTCAGTACTTC.

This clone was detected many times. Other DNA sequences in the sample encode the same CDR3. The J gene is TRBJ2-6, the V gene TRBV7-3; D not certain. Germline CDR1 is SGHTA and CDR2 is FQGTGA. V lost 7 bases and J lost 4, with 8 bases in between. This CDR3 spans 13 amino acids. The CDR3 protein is CASKSAGANVLTF. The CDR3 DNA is TGTGCCAGCAAGTCGGCAGGGGCCAACGTCCTGACTTTC. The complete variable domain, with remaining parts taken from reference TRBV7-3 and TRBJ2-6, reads GAGVSQTPSNKVTEKGKYVELRCDPISGHTALYWYRQSLGQGPEFLIYFQGTGAADDSGLPNDRFFAVRPEGSVSTLKIQRTERGDSAVYLCASKSAGANVLTFGAGSRLTVL.

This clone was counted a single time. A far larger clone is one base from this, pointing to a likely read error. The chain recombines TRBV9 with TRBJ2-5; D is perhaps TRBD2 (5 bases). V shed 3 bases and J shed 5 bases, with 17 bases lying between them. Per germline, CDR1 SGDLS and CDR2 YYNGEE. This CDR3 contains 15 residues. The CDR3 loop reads CASSERSESWETQYF. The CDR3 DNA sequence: TGTGCCAGCAGCGAGCGGAGCGAGAGTTGGGAGACCCAGTACTTC. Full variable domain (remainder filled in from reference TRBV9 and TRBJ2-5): DSGVTQTPKHLITATGQRVTLRCSPRSGDLSVYWYQQSLDQGLQFLIQYYNGEERAKGNILERFSAQQFPDLHSELNLSSLELGDSALYFCASSERSESWETQYFGPGTRLLVL.

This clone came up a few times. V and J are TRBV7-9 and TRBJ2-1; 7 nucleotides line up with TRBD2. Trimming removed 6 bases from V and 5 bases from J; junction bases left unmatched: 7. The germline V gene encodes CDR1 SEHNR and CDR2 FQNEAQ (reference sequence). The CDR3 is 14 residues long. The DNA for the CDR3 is TGTGCCAGCAGGGGCGGGGGTCGAGACAATGAGCAGTTCTTC. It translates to CASRGGGRDNEQFF.